The following is a T cell receptor (beta chain) sequence with its context. The CDR3 has 16 residues. Germline CDR1 and CDR2: LGHNA and YNFKEQ. Losses at the gene ends were 4 bases for V and 0 bases for J; bases not matched to a gene: 8. Generated by immunoSEQ multiplex PCR, the TCRdb table keeps only in-frame clones and is missing some. The sample records about 85,000 clones, 90% being singletons. This entry is derived from a study of control samples from healthy donors and cancer patients. This TCR was sampled from a young woman in good health. The rearrangement links TRBV4-2 to TRBJ2-7, with 8 positions matching TRBD2. The specimen was blood. The CDR3 is CASSPRSGGDSYEQYF. In nucleotides, the CDR3 is TGTGCCAGCAGCCCGCGATCGGGGGGGGACTCCTACGAGCAGTACTTC.